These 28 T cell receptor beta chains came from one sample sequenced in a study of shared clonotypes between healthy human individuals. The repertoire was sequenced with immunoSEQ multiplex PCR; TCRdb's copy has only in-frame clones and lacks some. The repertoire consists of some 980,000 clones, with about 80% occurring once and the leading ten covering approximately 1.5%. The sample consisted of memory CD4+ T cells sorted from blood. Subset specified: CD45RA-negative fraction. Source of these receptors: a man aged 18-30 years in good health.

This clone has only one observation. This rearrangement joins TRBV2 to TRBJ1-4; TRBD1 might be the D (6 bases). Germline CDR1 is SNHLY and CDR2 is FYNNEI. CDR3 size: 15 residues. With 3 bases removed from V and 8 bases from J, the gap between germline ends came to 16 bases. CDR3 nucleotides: TGTGCCAGCAGTGAGTCGGGCAGGGGTGGAGAAAAACTGTTTTTT. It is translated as CASSESGRGGEKLFF.

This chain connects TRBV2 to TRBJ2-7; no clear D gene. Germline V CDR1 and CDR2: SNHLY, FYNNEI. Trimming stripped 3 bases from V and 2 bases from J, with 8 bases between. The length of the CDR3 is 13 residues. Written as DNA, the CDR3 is TGTGCCAGCAGTGAGACCCTAGCCTACGAGCAGTACTTC. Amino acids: CASSETLAYEQYF.

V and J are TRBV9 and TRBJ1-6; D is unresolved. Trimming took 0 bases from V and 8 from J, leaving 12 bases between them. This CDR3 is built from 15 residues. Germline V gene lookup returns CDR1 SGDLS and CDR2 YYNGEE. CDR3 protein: CASSVGSRGDSPLHF. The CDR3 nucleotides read TGTGCCAGCAGCGTAGGTTCCCGGGGTGATTCACCCCTCCACTTT. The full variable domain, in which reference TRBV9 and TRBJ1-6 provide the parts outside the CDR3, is DSGVTQTPKHLITATGQRVTLRCSPRSGDLSVYWYQQSLDQGLQFLIQYYNGEERAKGNILERFSAQQFPDLHSELNLSSLELGDSALYFCASSVGSRGDSPLHFGNGTRLTVT.

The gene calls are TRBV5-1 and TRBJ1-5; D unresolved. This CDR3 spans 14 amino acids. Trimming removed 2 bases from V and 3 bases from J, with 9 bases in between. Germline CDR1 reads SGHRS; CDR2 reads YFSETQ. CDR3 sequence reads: CASSLGGLNQPQHF. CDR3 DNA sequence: TGCGCCAGCAGCTTAGGAGGGCTCAATCAGCCCCAGCATTTT.

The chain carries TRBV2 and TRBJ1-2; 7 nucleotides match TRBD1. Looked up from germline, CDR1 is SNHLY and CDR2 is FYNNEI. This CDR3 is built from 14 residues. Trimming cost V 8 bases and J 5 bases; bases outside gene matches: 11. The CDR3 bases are TGTGCCAGCTTAGGACCCGGGACAGTGTATGGCTACACCTTC. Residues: CASLGPGTVYGYTF.

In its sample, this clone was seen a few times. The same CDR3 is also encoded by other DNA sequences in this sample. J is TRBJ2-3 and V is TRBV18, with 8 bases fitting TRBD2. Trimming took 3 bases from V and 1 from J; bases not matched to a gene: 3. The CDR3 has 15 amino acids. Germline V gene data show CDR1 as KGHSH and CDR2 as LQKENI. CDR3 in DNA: TGTGCCAGCTCACCGGCCGGGAGGGGCACAGATACGCAGTATTTT. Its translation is CASSPAGRGTDTQYF.

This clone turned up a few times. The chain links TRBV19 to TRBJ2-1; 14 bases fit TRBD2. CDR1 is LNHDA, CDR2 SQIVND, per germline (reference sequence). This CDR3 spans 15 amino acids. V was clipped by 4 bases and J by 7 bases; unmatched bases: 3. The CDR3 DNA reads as TGTGCCAGTAGTAGACTAGCGGGAGGGCCGAATGAGCAGTTCTTC. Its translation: CASSRLAGGPNEQFF.

In DNA form, the CDR3 reads TGCGCCAGCACCAGTCAAAGGTGGGGGGACCTCCAGGAGACCCAGTACTTC. This translates into CASTSQRWGDLQETQYF. The genes are TRBV5-1 and TRBJ2-5, with a possible D match to TRBD2 (6 bases). V shed 6 bases and J shed 5 bases, with 26 bases lying between them. The CDR3 length is 17 residues. Germline V lookup: CDR1 SGHRS, CDR2 YFSETQ.

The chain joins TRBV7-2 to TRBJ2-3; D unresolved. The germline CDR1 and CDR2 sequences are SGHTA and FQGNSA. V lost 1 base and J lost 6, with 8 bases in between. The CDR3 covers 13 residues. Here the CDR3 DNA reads TGTGCCAGCAGCTTAGTGTGGGGTGATACGCAGTATTTT. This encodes CASSLVWGDTQYF.

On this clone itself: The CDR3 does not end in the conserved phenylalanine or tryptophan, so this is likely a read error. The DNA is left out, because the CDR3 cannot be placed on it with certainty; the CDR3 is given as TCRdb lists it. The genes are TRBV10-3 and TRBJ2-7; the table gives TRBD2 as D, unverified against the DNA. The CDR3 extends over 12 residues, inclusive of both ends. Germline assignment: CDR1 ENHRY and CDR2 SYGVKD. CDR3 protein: CAISEAGLETSL.

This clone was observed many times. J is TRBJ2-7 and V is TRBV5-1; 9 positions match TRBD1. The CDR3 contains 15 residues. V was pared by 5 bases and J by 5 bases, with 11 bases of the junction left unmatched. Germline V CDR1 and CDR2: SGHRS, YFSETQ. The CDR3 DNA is TGCGCCAGCAGAAAAGGACAGGGGACAAGCGACGAGCAGTACTTC. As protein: CASRKGQGTSDEQYF.

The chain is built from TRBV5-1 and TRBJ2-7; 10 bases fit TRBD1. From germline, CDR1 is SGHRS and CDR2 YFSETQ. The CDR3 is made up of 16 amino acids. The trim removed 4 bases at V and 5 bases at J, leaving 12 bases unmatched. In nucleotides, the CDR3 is TGCGCCAGCAGCAACTATCCGGGACAGGGGATCGACGAGCAGTACTTC. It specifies CASSNYPGQGIDEQYF.

CDR3 nucleotides: TGTGCCAGCAGCGTAGCCCGGCTTAGCGGGGGGGCAGATACGCAGTATTTT. Residues: CASSVARLSGGADTQYF. The V and J genes are TRBV9 and TRBJ2-3, with 11 bases lining up with TRBD2. The CDR3 totals 17 residues. Germline CDR1 reads SGDLS; CDR2 reads YYNGEE. V dropped 0 bases and J dropped 4; count of bases not matched to a gene: 7.

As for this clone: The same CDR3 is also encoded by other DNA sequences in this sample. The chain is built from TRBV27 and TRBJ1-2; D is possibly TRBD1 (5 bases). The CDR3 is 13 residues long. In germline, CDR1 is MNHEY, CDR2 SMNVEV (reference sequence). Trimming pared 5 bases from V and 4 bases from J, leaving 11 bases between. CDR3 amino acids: CASSPQGGYGYTF. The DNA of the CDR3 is TGTGCCAGCAGTCCTCAGGGCGGCTATGGCTACACCTTC.

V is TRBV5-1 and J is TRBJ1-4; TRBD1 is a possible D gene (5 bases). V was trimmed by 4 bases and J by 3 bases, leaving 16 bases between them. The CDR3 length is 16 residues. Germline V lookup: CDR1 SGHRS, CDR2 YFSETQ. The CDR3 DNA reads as TGCGCCAGCAGCCCGAGACTCTCGGGGGCTAATGAAAAACTGTTTTTT. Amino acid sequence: CASSPRLSGANEKLFF.

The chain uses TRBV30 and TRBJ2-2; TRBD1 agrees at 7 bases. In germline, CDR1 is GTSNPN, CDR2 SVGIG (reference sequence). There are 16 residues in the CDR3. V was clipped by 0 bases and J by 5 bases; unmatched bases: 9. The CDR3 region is CAWSVQNRGRTGELFF. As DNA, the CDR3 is TGTGCCTGGAGTGTACAAAACAGGGGACGGACCGGGGAGCTGTTTTTT. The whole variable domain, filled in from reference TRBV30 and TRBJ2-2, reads SQTIHQWPATLVQPVGSPLSLECTVEGTSNPNLYWYRQAAGRGLQLLFYSVGIGQISSEVPQNLSASRPQDRQFILSSKKLLLSDSGFYLCAWSVQNRGRTGELFFGEGSRLTVL.

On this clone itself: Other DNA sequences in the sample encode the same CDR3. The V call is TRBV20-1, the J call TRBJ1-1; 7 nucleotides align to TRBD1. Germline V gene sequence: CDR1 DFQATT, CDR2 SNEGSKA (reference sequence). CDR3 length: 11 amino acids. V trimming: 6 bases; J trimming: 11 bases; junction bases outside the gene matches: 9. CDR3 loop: CSATPGTEAFF. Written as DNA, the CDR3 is TGCAGTGCGACACCGGGGACAGAGGCTTTCTTT.

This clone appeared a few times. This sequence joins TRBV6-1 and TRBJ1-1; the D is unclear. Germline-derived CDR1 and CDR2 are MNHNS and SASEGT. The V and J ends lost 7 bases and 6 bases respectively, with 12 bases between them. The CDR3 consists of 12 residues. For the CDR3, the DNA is TGTGCCAGCATGAGGAACGGGGCTGAAGCTTTCTTT. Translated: CASMRNGAEAFF.

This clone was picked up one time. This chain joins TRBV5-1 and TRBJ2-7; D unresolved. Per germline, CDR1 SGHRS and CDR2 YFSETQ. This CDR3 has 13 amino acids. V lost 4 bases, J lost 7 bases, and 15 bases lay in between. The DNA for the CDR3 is TGCGCCAGCAGCGCGAAAAGCGTTGGTGAGCAGTACTTC. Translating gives CASSAKSVGEQYF.

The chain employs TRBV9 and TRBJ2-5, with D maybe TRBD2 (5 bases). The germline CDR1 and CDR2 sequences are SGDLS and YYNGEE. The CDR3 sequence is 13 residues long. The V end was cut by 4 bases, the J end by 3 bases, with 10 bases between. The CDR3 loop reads CASSSGVKETQYF. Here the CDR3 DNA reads TGTGCCAGCAGCTCCGGGGTTAAAGAGACCCAGTACTTC. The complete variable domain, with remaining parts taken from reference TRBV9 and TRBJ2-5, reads DSGVTQTPKHLITATGQRVTLRCSPRSGDLSVYWYQQSLDQGLQFLIQYYNGEERAKGNILERFSAQQFPDLHSELNLSSLELGDSALYFCASSSGVKETQYFGPGTRLLVL.

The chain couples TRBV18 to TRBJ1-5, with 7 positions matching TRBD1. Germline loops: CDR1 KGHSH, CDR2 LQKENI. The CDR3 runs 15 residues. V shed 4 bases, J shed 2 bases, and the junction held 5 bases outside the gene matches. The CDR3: CASSLNDRGNQPQHF. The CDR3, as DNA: TGTGCCAGCTCACTTAACGACAGGGGCAATCAGCCCCAGCATTTT.

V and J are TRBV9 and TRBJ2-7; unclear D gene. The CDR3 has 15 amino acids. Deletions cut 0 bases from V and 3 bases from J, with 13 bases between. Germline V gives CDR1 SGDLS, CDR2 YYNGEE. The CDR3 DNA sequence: TGTGCCAGCAGCGTAGGAGTGGGAACCTACTACGAGCAGTACTTC. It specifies CASSVGVGTYYEQYF.

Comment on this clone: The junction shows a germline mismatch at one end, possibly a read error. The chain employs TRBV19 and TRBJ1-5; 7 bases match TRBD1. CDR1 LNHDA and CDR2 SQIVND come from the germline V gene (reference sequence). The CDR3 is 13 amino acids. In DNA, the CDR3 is TGTGCCAGTACTATATCAGGGGGGCAGCCCCAGCATTTT. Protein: CASTISGGQPQHF.

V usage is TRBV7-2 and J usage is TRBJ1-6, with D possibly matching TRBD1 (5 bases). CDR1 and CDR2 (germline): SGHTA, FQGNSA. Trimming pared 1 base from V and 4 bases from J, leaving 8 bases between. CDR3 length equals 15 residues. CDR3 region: CASSLVGGYNSPLHF. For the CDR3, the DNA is TGTGCCAGCAGCTTAGTGGGGGGGTATAATTCACCCCTCCACTTT. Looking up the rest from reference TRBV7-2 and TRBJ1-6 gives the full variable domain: GAGVSQSPSNKVTEKGKDVELRCDPISGHTALYWYRQSLGQGLEFLIYFQGNSAPDKSGLPSDRFSAERTGGSVSTLTIQRTQQEDSAVYLCASSLVGGYNSPLHFGNGTRLTVT.

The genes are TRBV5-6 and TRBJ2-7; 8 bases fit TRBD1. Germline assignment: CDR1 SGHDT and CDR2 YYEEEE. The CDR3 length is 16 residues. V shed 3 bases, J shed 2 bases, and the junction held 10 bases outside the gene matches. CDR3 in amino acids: CASSWTDRGPPYEQYF. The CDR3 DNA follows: TGTGCCAGCAGCTGGACTGACAGGGGACCTCCCTACGAGCAGTACTTC.

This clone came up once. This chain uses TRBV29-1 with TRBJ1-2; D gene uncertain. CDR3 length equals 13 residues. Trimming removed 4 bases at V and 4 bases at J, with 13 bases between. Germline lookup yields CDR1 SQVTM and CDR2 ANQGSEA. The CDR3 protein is CSVVSGNSYGYTF. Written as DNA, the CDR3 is TGCAGCGTTGTCTCCGGGAACAGCTATGGCTACACCTTC.

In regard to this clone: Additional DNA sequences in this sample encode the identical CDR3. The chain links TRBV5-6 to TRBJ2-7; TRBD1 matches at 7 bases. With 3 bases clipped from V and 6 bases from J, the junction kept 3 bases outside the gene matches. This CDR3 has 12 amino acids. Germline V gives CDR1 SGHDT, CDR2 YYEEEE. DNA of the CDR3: TGTGCCAGCAGCTACAACAGGGGCGAGCAGTACTTC. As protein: CASSYNRGEQYF. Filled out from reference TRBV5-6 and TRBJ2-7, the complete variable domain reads DAGVTQSPTHLIKTRGQQVTLRCSPKSGHDTVSWYQQALGQGPQFIFQYYEEEERQRGNFPDRFSGHQFPNYSSELNVNALLLGDSALYLCASSYNRGEQYFGPGTRLTVT.

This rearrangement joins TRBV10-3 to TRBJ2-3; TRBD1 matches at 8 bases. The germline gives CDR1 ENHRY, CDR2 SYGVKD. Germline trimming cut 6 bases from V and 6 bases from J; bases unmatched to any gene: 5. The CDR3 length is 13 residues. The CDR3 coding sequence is TGTGCCATCAGAAAAGGACAGGGCGATACGCAGTATTTT. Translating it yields CAIRKGQGDTQYF.